This entry is about one TCR beta chain. This clonotype was recorded many times. Its binding antigen is unknown. The sample holds no much larger clone one base away, and base qualities are not on file. From the cysteine up to the phenylalanine, the CDR3 has a length of 18 residues. Here the CDR3 DNA is all that survives: 54 bases in frame from base 1. From V the trimming removes 0 bases and from J it removes 0 bases, while the gene matches leave 7 bases of the junction unaccounted for. The germline V gene sets CDR1 to KGHSH and CDR2 to LQKENI. The protocol used for the library was PCR. TCRdb lists the instrument as Illumina HiSeq 2500. Molecular barcoding was employed in the preparation of TCR libraries, with unique molecular identifiers being used to normalize TCRbeta repertoire quantification. Through fastp at Q25 and MiXCR, TCRdb rebuilt clones from the public reads, retaining in-frame beta chains. Rows with one shared CDR3 protein collapse into an entry with the most common genes and DNA. The sample table lists just over 200,000 distinct CDR3 sequences, approximately 8% of them with a count of one. 35% of the sample goes to the ten largest clones.

The data were obtained in a study of T-cell reconstitution after alpha-beta-depleted transplantation in children (dated by TCRdb to 2016 to 2018). Broadly, across the study: Using TCR repertoire profiling, the study followed T-cell immune reconstitution in a quantitative way in children after TCRalphabeta/CD19-depleted allogeneic hematopoietic cell transplantation.

Study-wide conclusions, independent of this receptor: Over subsequent months, a decline in hyperexpanded clone frequencies was noted, and after one year, T-cell counts and TCRbeta diversity were mostly ascribed to newly produced T cells. About two months after transplant, the apparently early recovery of alphabetaT-cell counts reportedly depended on just several hundred clones that had expanded rapidly and came from non-depleted graft cells. In some patients, high TCRbeta diversity at day 60 was attributed to recipient T cells and intrathymic progenitors that had survived conditioning.

The treatment or condition label on this specimen signifies: allogeneic hematopoietic cell transplantation with graft depleted of TCRalphabeta T cells and CD19 B cells. The children who served as transplant recipients had been given grafts of TCRalphabeta/CD19-depleted allogeneic hematopoietic cells. The source is a male patient under 10 years old who had a stem cell transplant for acute myeloid leukemia, so the T cells may come from the graft donor. The V gene is TRBV18 and the J gene is TRBJ2-3; TRBD2 fits 9 bases in the junction. Sample: PBMCs, mostly from graft donor cells, taken 360 days after TCRalphabeta/CD19-depleted stem cell transplant. This receptor carries the CDR3 CASSPPRTSEISTDTQYF. The DNA sequence follows: TGTGCCAGCTCACCACCGAGGACTAGCGAGATTAGCACAGATACGCAGTATTTT.